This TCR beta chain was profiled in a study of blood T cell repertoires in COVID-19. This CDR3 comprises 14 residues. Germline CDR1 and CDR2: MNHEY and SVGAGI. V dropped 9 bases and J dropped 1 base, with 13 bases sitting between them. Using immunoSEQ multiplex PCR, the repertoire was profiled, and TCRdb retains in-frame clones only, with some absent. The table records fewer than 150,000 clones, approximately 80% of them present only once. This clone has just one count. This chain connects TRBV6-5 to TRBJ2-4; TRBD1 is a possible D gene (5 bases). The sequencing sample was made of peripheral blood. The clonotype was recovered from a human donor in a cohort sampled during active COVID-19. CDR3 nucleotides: TGTGCCAGTTCCAGGGTTTTTGCCAAAAACATTCAGTACTTC. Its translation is CASSRVFAKNIQYF.